This T cell receptor beta chain derives from a study of CD8+CD57+ T cells in acquired aplastic anemia (dated by TCRdb to 2016 to 2019). For context, the study as a whole: On average, sorted CD4+ and CD8+ cells yielded around 3.4 ug of extracted DNA, with a range of about 0.17 to 27.4 ug. A CD8+CD57+ expansion meant a frequency higher than the mean frequency seen in healthy subjects. Findings and caveats that apply to the study as a whole: No significant difference in CD8+ Simpson's diversity was found between patients and healthy controls (P=0.060). Twenty-nine CD8+ CDR3 sequences were shared between patients and controls but appeared highly expressed in patients and within their immunodominant clones.

The patients picked for sequencing were ones in whom flow cytometry had shown an expansion of CD8+CD57+ cells. Every patient had a diagnosis of severe acquired aplastic anemia based on International Study of Aplastic Anemia and Agranulocytosis and Camitta criteria. Patients had received no therapy at the time of blood sampling. In the study, sorted CD4+ and CD8+ blood T cells from patients with severe aplastic anemia and from healthy subjects underwent deep sequencing of TCR repertoires. Patients were enrolled under clinicaltrials.gov protocols 00001620, 01623167, 00001397, 00071045, 00081523 and 00961064 in the USA. Ficoll-Paque density gradient centrifugation was used to isolate peripheral blood mononuclear cells. Before DNA extraction, CD4+ and CD8+ T cells were sorted by FACS or by magnetic beads. Concerning this clonotype: It has no known antigen specificity. Per-base qualities were not stored, and no clone one base away is much larger.

The CDR3 holds 13 amino acids from the cysteine to the phenylalanine. The DNA shown is the 39-base CDR3, in frame from base 1. From a lookup of the germline V gene, CDR1 and CDR2 are MGHDK and SYGVNS. Trimming takes 6 bases off V and 5 bases off J; junction bases not matched to a gene: 6. TCR beta VDJ combination and CDR3 sequence profiling used genomic DNA as the template. An Illumina HiSeq 2000 was the platform used for TCR repertoire sequencing. From the authors' description of their analysis: Repertoires were assessed using TRBV/TRBJ rearrangement plots, CDR3 size and DJ length profiles, and Simpson's diversity index. Whichever DNA sequence was most abundant in the deep sequencing data was defined as the immunodominant clone. CDR3 amino acid sequences were checked for sharing between subjects and were compared against published repertoires and the VDJdb database. TCRdb cleaned the public reads at Q25 with fastp, built clones with MiXCR and kept in-frame beta chains. Rows with one shared CDR3 protein collapse into an entry with the most common genes and DNA. These V and J calls derive from TCRdb rather than the authors' analysis. Recorded for this sample are under 200,000 distinct CDR3 sequences; around 47% of them occurred a single time. The top ten hold over 7.5% of the sample.

Recombination joined TRBV25-1 with TRBJ1-1, and 7 junctional nucleotides match TRBD1. Sequencing was done on a sample of sorted CD4+, CD8+, or CD8+CD57+ T cells (not recorded which) from PBMCs. The sequence derives from a human donor with aplastic anemia. The DNA reads TGTGCCAGCAGAGGGTCACAGGGGACTGAAGCTTTCTTT. Its protein product is CASRGSQGTEAFF.